The present TCR beta chain was sequenced within a study of identical twins. V dropped 7 bases and J dropped 9 bases, with 12 bases sitting between them. The CDR3 contains 12 residues. The germline gives CDR1 KGHDR, CDR2 SFDVKD. About this clonotype itself: The target antigen is unknown.

General study points: With abundant cord blood beta clonotypes, insertions were fewer; memory repertoires showed no such pattern. Beta out-of-frame sequences showed weaker excess sharing between twins.

Through template switching, a universal primer site was introduced, and the cDNA contained unique molecular identifiers. Via MiXCR, TCRdb re-called the 5' RACE reads, giving one row per CDR3 protein. The sample carries approximately 230,000 distinct CDR3 sequences, 6.5% to 8% recorded once. The same specimen was also included in a second study, on T cells expressing NK-cell markers. That paper adds: Seven HCMV-seropositive donors and one seronegative donor made up the eight sequenced donors.

Sample: CD8+ T cells sorted from blood. The origin of this receptor is a woman aged 18 to 35 in good health. This chain uses TRBV24-1 with TRBJ2-1; D may be TRBD1 or TRBD2 (7 bases each). CDR3 DNA: TGTGCCACCAGCGCAGGGGGGGGTGAGCAGTTCTTC. It yields the protein CATSAGGGEQFF.